This TCR beta chain derives from a study of blood T cell repertoires in COVID-19. As for the study in general: The United States, Italy and Spain provided the acute and convalescent COVID-19 samples.

Recruitment covered roughly 22 US areas and drew participants whose ages spanned 18 to 89 years. Two consecutive negative NP/OP PCR tests, clearance, or resolved symptoms defined Cohort 3 recovery. CDR1 MNHEY and CDR2 SMNVEV come from the germline V gene (reference sequence). This CDR3 region has 15 residues. J was trimmed by 0 bases and V by 8 bases; bases with no gene match: 10. Per the study methods: Amplification with reference gene primers provided the estimates of nucleated cell counts. Profiling relied on immunoSEQ multiplex PCR, and the TCRdb table lists in-frame clones only, not all of them. The DNA was the basis for D and trimming; V, J and clone size are from that table. The sample shows a few hundred thousand clones, 88% of them seen only once.

This sequence originates from a woman aged 50 to 60 who had recovered from COVID-19. The gene calls are TRBV27 and TRBJ2-7; 7 nucleotides agree with TRBD2. What was sequenced was PBMCs or T cells enriched from blood (not recorded which). The CDR3 coding sequence is TGTGCCAGCTGGGCGGGCGGGAGAAGCTCCTACGAGCAGTACTTC. Protein: CASWAGGRSSYEQYF.